This T cell receptor beta chain stems from a study of blood T cells in healthy people across ages. Germline V gives CDR1 LGHNA, CDR2 YNFKEQ. This CDR3 contains 15 residues. V was pared by 0 bases and J by 0 bases, with 8 bases between. Whole-study findings and limits: Estimated diversity, derived from one million T cells, was regarded as an underestimate. Relative to aged donors, long-lived donors carried more naive CD4+ cells and displayed higher diversity.

This clonotype was detected a few times. Its antigen is unidentified. A second PCR of roughly 6 to 12 cycles used a sample-barcoded 5' primer and a J-beta primer mix. MiXCR, applied by TCRdb to the 5' RACE reads, yields one record per CDR3 protein. The data hold under 2,000,000 distinct CDR3 sequences, with about 50% observed a single time. The clonotype was recovered from a woman aged 35 to 49 in good health. Sequencing was performed on blood. The chain employs TRBV4-2 and TRBJ1-2; D gene unclear. CDR3 coding DNA: TGTGCCAGCAGCCAAGATCCAGTGTCTAACTATGGCTACACCTTC. It encodes CASSQDPVSNYGYTF.